This T cell receptor (beta chain) is drawn from a study of cytotoxic CD8 clonotypes in ibrutinib-treated CLL. Whole-study context: Response samples came after a median roughly 11 months of treatment, range 6 to 36. Study-level points and caveats: Clonality climbed at ibrutinib response, then dropped toward baseline at progression.

To note about this clone: Its specificity is not known.

Trimming pared 3 bases from V and 4 bases from J, leaving 10 bases between. This CDR3 comprises 13 residues. Germline CDR1 is LNHDA and CDR2 is SQIVND (reference sequence). Generated by immunoSEQ multiplex PCR, the TCRdb table keeps only in-frame clones and is missing some. The profile shows over 200,000 clones, 70% to 75% of them singletons. The authors obtained roughly 2 micrograms of genomic DNA from cryopreserved PBMCs for TCR beta libraries. Sequencing was performed on PBMCs, taken after 12 months of ibrutinib treatment. This receptor was identified in a human donor with chronic lymphocytic leukemia. The J gene is TRBJ2-7, the V gene TRBV19, with D perhaps matching TRBD1 or TRBD2 (5 bases each). CDR3 DNA sequence: TGTGCCAGTAGTATCAAGGGGAGATACGAGCAGTACTTC. This codes for CASSIKGRYEQYF.